These 5 T cell receptor beta chains were sequenced from one sample in a study of spatial heterogeneity in lung cancer (dated by TCRdb to between 2018 and 2021). Sample time point, as interpreted from the label and publication: blood at routine non-recurrence follow-up after resection. The library was built by means of 5' RACE. TCRdb shows the sequencer as NextSeq 500. TCRdb reprocessing: public reads trimmed at Q25 with fastp, clones called with MiXCR, in-frame beta chains kept. Under each unique CDR3 protein, matching rows form one entry showing the most common genes and DNA. For this sample the table gives 110,000 or so distinct CDR3 sequences, of which 9.5% to 14% were detected only once. The top ten constitute 20% to 30% of the sample. The sequencing here drew on PBMCs, taken at follow-up. The source is a female donor with early-stage non-small cell lung cancer.

The rearrangement links TRBV3-1 to TRBJ1-1; D not certain. The CDR3 loop spans 15 amino acids. Germline V gives CDR1 LGHDT, CDR2 YNNKEL (reference sequence). V was trimmed by 2 bases and J by 5 bases, leaving 15 bases between them. CDR3 bases: TGTGCCAGCAGCCAATGGCGGTCCTTGGGGACTGAAGCTTTCTTT. Its translation is CASSQWRSLGTEAFF. Supplemented by reference TRBV3-1 and TRBJ1-1, the full variable domain reads DTAVSQTPKYLVTQMGNDKSIKCEQNLGHDTMYWYKQDSKKFLKIMFSYNNKELIINETVPNRFSPKSPDKAHLNLHINSLELGDSAVYFCASSQWRSLGTEAFFGQGTRLTVV.

The chain joins TRBV20-1 to TRBJ2-7; D is unclear. The V and J ends lost 5 bases and 2 bases respectively, with 10 bases between them. This CDR3 is built from 12 residues. The germline V gene encodes CDR1 DFQATT and CDR2 SNEGSKA (reference sequence). CDR3 loop: CSAPDETYEQYF. The CDR3, as DNA: TGCAGTGCTCCGGACGAAACCTACGAGCAGTACTTC.

The V and J genes are TRBV10-1 and TRBJ2-7; 9 bases fit TRBD2. This CDR3 region has 14 residues. With V trimmed by 2 bases and J by 10 bases, 9 bases remained unmatched. Germline loops: CDR1 WNHNN, CDR2 SYGVQD (reference sequence). The CDR3 DNA sequence: TGCGCCAGCAGTGAGCGTGTAGTAGCGGGAGAACAGTACGTC. It codes for CASSERVVAGEQYV.

This clonotype has a count of ten or more. The V gene is TRBV29-1, the J gene TRBJ2-5; 12 nucleotides agree with TRBD2. The J segment lost 4 bases and the V segment lost 0 bases, leaving 12 bases of the junction unmatched. The CDR3 spans 18 residues. CDR1 and CDR2 from the germline V gene are SQVTM and ANQGSEA. The CDR3 is CSVEDRKTSGSRGETQYF. The DNA of the CDR3 is TGCAGCGTTGAAGATCGTAAGACTAGCGGGAGTCGGGGAGAGACCCAGTACTTC.

This clonotype was seen many times. CDR3 in amino acids: CASSSQGNTIYF. The CDR3 coding sequence is TGTGCCAGCAGTTCCCAAGGAAACACCATATATTTT. The rearrangement links TRBV6-5 to TRBJ1-3; D ambiguous. Germline V gene lookup returns CDR1 MNHEY and CDR2 SVGAGI. V lost 4 bases, J lost 4 bases, and 5 bases lay in between. The CDR3 sequence is 12 residues long.